The rows below give T cell receptor beta chains drawn from one sample of a study of a mutant IDH1 vaccine in newly diagnosed glioma. The protocol was immunoSEQ multiplex PCR, while the TCRdb copy is restricted to in-frame clones and leaves out a portion. This sample yields tens of thousands of clones, of which approximately 80% are seen a single time; more than 4.5% belongs to the top ten. The antigens these receptors bind are not known. The sample here was PBMCs, taken from a glioma patient whose treatment included an IDH1 peptide vaccine. These receptors were taken from a woman in her 40s with glioma. Some clones in this sample may be carry-over from other donors' samples. CDR3s include the opening cysteine and the closing phenylalanine or tryptophan. D genes are given only for firm matches. A row's size may be missing; if present it is once, few, many or a size class.

v_gene	d_gene	abundance	j_gene	CDR3nt	CDR3aa
TRBV11-3	.	.	TRBJ2-2	TGTGCCAGCAGCCAACTCAGGGGCCGCTCGGCCGGGGAGCTGTTTTTT	CASSQLRGRSAGELFF
TRBV7-2	.	.	TRBJ2-3	TGTGCCAGCAGCACCGGACTATATACGCAGTATTTT	CASSTGLYTQYF
TRBV6-5	.	.	TRBJ1-5	TGTGCCAGCAGTTACCGGGGGGAGTCCCAGCCCCAGCATTTT	CASSYRGESQPQHF
TRBV30	.	.	TRBJ1-2	TGTGCCTGGAGTAAACGACAGCGTTCTATGACTAACTATGGCTACACCTTC	CAWSKRQRSMTNYGYTF
TRBV4-1	.	.	TRBJ1-5	TGCGCCAGCAGCCAAAACGGGGGGAATCAGCCCCAGCATTTT	CASSQNGGNQPQHF
TRBV5-1	.	.	TRBJ2-7	TGCGCCAGCAGCTTGGTCACAGGCCCTTACGAGCAGTACTTC	CASSLVTGPYEQYF
TRBV11-2	.	.	TRBJ2-5	TGTGCCAGCAGCCTCTCGGTTTCTTGGGAACCCCAAGAGACCCAGTACTTC	CASSLSVSWEPQETQYF
TRBV10-3	.	once	TRBJ1-1	TGTGCCACCTCCCATGACGGGAGGGACGAAGAAGCTTTCTTT	CATSHDGRDEEAFF
TRBV29-1	TRBD1	.	TRBJ1-2	TGCAGCGTTGAGCGGGGACTTACCGGGACAGGGACCGTTTTGCACTATGGCTACACCTTC	CSVERGLTGTGTVLHYGYTF
TRBV9	.	.	TRBJ2-3	TGTGCCAGCAGCGCCTTGACTAGTAAGGATACGCAGTATTTT	CASSALTSKDTQYF
TRBV4-1	.	.	TRBJ2-7	TGCGCCAGCAGCCAATGGAGTCGCCGACACTACGAGCAGTACTTC	CASSQWSRRHYEQYF
TRBV28	TRBD1	few	TRBJ2-7	TGTGCCAGCAGCCTTCCCGGGACAGGGGGCTCCTACGAGCAGTACTTC	CASSLPGTGGSYEQYF
TRBV2	TRBD1	.	TRBJ1-5	TGTGCCAGCAGTGAAGTTCGGACAGGGGGCAATCAGCCCCAGCATTTT	CASSEVRTGGNQPQHF
TRBV6-6	.	.	TRBJ1-5	TGTGCCAGCAGTTTGGGTAATCAGCCCCAGCATTTT	CASSLGNQPQHF
TRBV13	.	.	TRBJ2-5	TGTGCCAGCAGCCAAGGATTTAGGAAAGAGACCCAGTACTTC	CASSQGFRKETQYF
TRBV25-1	TRBD1	.	TRBJ1-4	TGTGCCAGCAGTGAAGGTCAGGGGGGGGAAAAACTGTTTTTT	CASSEGQGGEKLFF
TRBV6-1	.	medium-sized	TRBJ1-2	TGTGCCAGCAGTGAATCGAGATATGGCTACACCTTC	CASSESRYGYTF
TRBV9	TRBD2	.	TRBJ2-7	TGTGCCAGCAGCGCGGCCGGGACTAGGGACTACGAGCAGTACTTC	CASSAAGTRDYEQYF
TRBV28	.	.	TRBJ2-1	TGTGCCAGCAGTTTAGGTGTTCCGAATGAGCAGTTCTTC	CASSLGVPNEQFF
TRBV20-1	.	medium-sized	TRBJ2-5	TGCAGTCCAAGGGGGACGGAGACCCAGTACTTC	CSPRGTETQYF
TRBV29-1	.	few	TRBJ1-3	TGCAGCGTTGAAGAGGGGGCAAGAGGGACCATATATTTT	CSVEEGARGTIYF
TRBV27	.	.	TRBJ2-7	TGTGCCAGCAGTTTGCGAGGGGCCTACTACGAGCAGTACTTC	CASSLRGAYYEQYF
TRBV28	.	.	TRBJ1-1	TGTGCCAGCAGTTTATGGAAGGGGGGACTTGAAGCTTTCTTT	CASSLWKGGLEAFF
TRBV4-2	.	.	TRBJ1-3	TGTGCCAGCAGCCCGGATTGGGTCGGTGCTGGAAACACCATATATTTT	CASSPDWVGAGNTIYF
TRBV7-6	.	.	TRBJ2-1	TGTGCCAGCAGCCCAGACAGTCCCTACAATGAGCAGTTCTTC	CASSPDSPYNEQFF
TRBV11-1	TRBD1	.	TRBJ1-2	TGTGCCAGCAGCCAGGACAGGGACCATGGCTACACCTTC	CASSQDRDHGYTF
TRBV5-1	TRBD1	.	TRBJ1-1	TGCGCCAGCAGCTCCCCGACAGGGGGCTTAAACACTGAAGCTTTCTTT	CASSSPTGGLNTEAFF
TRBV6-1	TRBD2	medium-sized	TRBJ2-7	TGTGCCAGCAGTGAGCCGGGACTAGGAAGTTCCTGGGGCGAGCAGTACTTC	CASSEPGLGSSWGEQYF
TRBV4-3	TRBD1	.	TRBJ1-5	TGCGCCAGCAGCCAGGACAGGGGCAATCAGCCCCAGCATTTT	CASSQDRGNQPQHF
TRBV5-1	TRBD1	.	TRBJ2-3	TGCGCCAGCAGCTTGAGACAGGGGGCCGATACGCAGTATTTT	CASSLRQGADTQYF
TRBV4-2	TRBD2	once	TRBJ2-1	TGTGCCAGCAGCCGAATACTAGCGGGAGCCAATGAGCAGTTCTTC	CASSRILAGANEQFF
TRBV7-7	TRBD1	.	TRBJ2-7	TGTGCTAGCAGTCCGACAGGGCGGTACGAGCAGTACTTC	CASSPTGRYEQYF
TRBV6-1	TRBD2	.	TRBJ2-1	TGTGCCAGCAGTGAAATACTAGCGGCGGGGGATGAGCAGTTCTTC	CASSEILAAGDEQFF
TRBV29-1	.	.	TRBJ1-1	TGCAGCGTTGGGGGGGCGCGTGTAAACACTGAAGCTTTCTTT	CSVGGARVNTEAFF
TRBV25-1	TRBD1	.	TRBJ1-2	TGTGCCAGCGGAGACAGGGGAGGCTACACCTTC	CASGDRGGYTF
TRBV4-3	.	.	TRBJ2-7	TGCGCCAGCAGCCAAGAATTAGTTTTTGAGCAGTACTTC	CASSQELVFEQYF
TRBV6-5	.	.	TRBJ1-6	TGTGCCAGCAGTTCCACCTCCCGGGGGCGGTGGTCACCCCTCCACTTT	CASSSTSRGRWSPLHF
TRBV4-2	.	.	TRBJ1-1	TGTGCCAGCAGCCAAGATCCCGCAGCGAACACTGAAGCTTTCTTT	CASSQDPAANTEAFF
TRBV5-1	.	few	TRBJ1-1	TGCGCCAGCAGCCCATTTCTGTGGGCGAACACTGAAGCTTTCTTT	CASSPFLWANTEAFF
TRBV10-3	.	.	TRBJ2-7	TGTGCCATCAAGAGCGGTCACGGCTCCTACGAGCAGTACTTC	CAIKSGHGSYEQYF
TRBV5-6	TRBD1	.	TRBJ1-4	TGTGCCAGCAGCTTGTTATTGGGACAGCGTAGTGAAAAACTGTTTTTT	CASSLLLGQRSEKLFF
TRBV4-1	.	.	TRBJ2-7	TGCGCCAGCAGCCAAGGGGTAGGAGTCTACGAGCAGTACTTC	CASSQGVGVYEQYF
TRBV5-1	.	.	TRBJ1-1	TGCGCCAGCAGCTCGTACACTGAAGCTTTCTTT	CASSSYTEAFF
TRBV29-1	.	.	TRBJ2-7	TGCAGCGTTGGGGTCAGGAATCCGAAATTGTCCTACGAGCAGTACTTC	CSVGVRNPKLSYEQYF
TRBV5-1	.	.	TRBJ2-2	TGCGCCAGCAGTTCCTTTCCCGGGGAGCTGTTTTTT	CASSSFPGELFF
TRBV11-3	.	.	TRBJ1-1	TGTGCCAGCAGCTTAGAGGGGACGAACACTGAAGCTTTCTTT	CASSLEGTNTEAFF
TRBV6-6	.	.	TRBJ2-7	TGTGCCAGCAGTTACAAAATCGACGGCTACGAGCAGTACTTC	CASSYKIDGYEQYF